This T cell receptor beta chain was documented in a study of T cell responses to AZD1222 COVID-19 vaccine. Assay used: immunoSEQ multiplex PCR; TCRdb lists only in-frame clones, some missing. The table shows 75,000 to 95,000 clones, with around nine tenths occurring only once. The CDR3 extends over 14 amino acids. CDR1 is MDHEN, CDR2 SYDVKM, per germline. V lost 6 bases, J lost 5 bases, and 10 bases stayed unmatched. Study-wide points: White British ancestry dominated among donors, who included more females, and clonal diversity was possibly underestimated. Along spike, vaccine-associated CD4 TCRs were found throughout, with dominance at 160-218 and 743-854. Targets within unmutated variant regions were reportedly found for nearly half of spike-specific TCRs.

In regard to this clone: Its cognate antigen is unknown.

The sequence derives from an adult in good health. The source was peripheral blood, collected on day 0 of AZD1222 vaccination. The V gene is TRBV28, the J gene TRBJ2-7, with TRBD1 identical over 7 bases. The CDR3 DNA follows: TGTGCCAGCAGCCTCCCACAGGGGTTCCACGAGCAGTACTTC. As protein: CASSLPQGFHEQYF.